This TCR beta chain was recorded in a study of Ad26.COV2.S vaccination and SARS-CoV-2 variants. Study at large: Donor got 5x10^10 or 1x10^11 viral particles of Ad26.COV2.S.

Sequenced by immunoSEQ multiplex PCR; TCRdb stores in-frame clones only, minus some. The sample has over 400,000 clones; around 93% are singletons. This sample's treatment: around 19 received Ad26.COV2.S at low or high dose, single or two shots; 5 received placebo; per-sample allocation not given. All samples were drawn on day 63, counting from the first vaccine or placebo injection. As its vector, the vaccine had Ad26, which expressed Wuhan-strain SARS-CoV-2 spike. This CDR3 has 15 amino acids. Trimming removed 2 bases at V and 1 base at J, with 12 bases between. Germline CDR1 is SEHNR and CDR2 is FQNEAQ (reference sequence).

Sequenced material: peripheral blood, taken in a trial of Ad26.COV2.S vaccine versus placebo. The rearrangement uses TRBV7-9 and TRBJ2-7; D perhaps matches TRBD2 (5 bases). This receptor was obtained from a person between 18 and 59 years old who received the Ad26.COV2.S COVID-19 vaccine or a placebo. The CDR3 region is CASSLFPSKSYEQYF. CDR3 sequence (DNA): TGTGCCAGCAGCTTATTTCCTAGCAAGTCCTACGAGCAGTACTTC.